The clone carrying this T cell receptor (beta chain) was observed once. As yet, its antigen is unknown. Single viable CD3+CD4+CD8-CD45RO+ cells were sorted as the memory CD4+ T cells. The CDR3 is 12 residues long. CDR1 and CDR2 from the germline V gene are LNHDA and SQIVND (reference sequence). V was cut by 7 bases and J by 6 bases, with 13 bases left in between. The data were taken from a study of memory CD4+ T cells and cytomegalovirus serostatus. Overall study results and limits: The CMV-associated TCR signature appears largely within the CD4+ memory repertoire. CD4+ memory repertoires contained about two fifths of the 164 reported CMV TCRbeta sequences.

Methods used by the authors: After removing out-of-frame reads, around 2 million distinct TCRbeta sequences remained. Assay: immunoSEQ multiplex PCR; the TCRdb copy retains only in-frame clones and omits some. That table gives V, J and clone size, and the DNA gave D and trimming. The table records about 58,000 clones, less than 85% of them present only once. Sequenced: memory CD4+ T cells from blood. The chain is built from TRBV19 and TRBJ2-7, with D perhaps TRBD2 (5 bases). The receptor was derived from an adult in good health and CMV-seronegative. Some clones in this sample may be carry-over from other donors' samples. CDR3 residues: CASNYFGGEQYF. As DNA, the CDR3 is TGTGCCAGTAACTACTTCGGAGGCGAGCAGTACTTC.